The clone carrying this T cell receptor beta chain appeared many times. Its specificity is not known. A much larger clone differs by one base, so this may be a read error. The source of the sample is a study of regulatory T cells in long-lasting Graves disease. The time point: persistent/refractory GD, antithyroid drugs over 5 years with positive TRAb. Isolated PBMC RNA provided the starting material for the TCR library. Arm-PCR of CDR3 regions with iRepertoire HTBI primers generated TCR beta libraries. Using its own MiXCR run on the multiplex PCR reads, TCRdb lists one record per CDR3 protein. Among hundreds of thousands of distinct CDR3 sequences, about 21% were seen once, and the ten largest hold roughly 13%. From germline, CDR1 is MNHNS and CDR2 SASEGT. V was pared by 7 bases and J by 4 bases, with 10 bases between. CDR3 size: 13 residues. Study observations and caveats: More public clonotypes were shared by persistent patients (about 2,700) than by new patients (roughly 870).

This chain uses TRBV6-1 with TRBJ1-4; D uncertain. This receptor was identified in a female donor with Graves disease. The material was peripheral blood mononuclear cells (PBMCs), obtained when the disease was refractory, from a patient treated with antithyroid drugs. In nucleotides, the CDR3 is TGTGCCAGCAAGCGGAGCGATAATGAAAAACTGTTTTTT. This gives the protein CASKRSDNEKLFF.